This T cell receptor (beta chain) was observed in a study of cytomegalovirus exposure and HLA in healthy donors (dated by TCRdb to about 2017). Some background on the complete study: According to a later analysis, the 120 or so validation repertoires were produced on the same platform as the 680 or so repertoires of the first cohort. The study aimed to test whether signatures of past pathogen exposure could be identified by cataloging public T cell receptors. A separate validation cohort of roughly 120 different subjects was used in addition to the approximately 700-subject first cohort. The study combined high-throughput TCR immunosequencing, statistical association of individual TCRs with disease status, and machine learning to predict cytomegalovirus infection status.

The library was obtained by the immunoSEQ multiplex PCR assay. The published analysis was carried out like this. To diagnose cytomegalovirus status from the catalog of TCR beta chain sequences, a statistical classification framework was built. TCRdb obtained this table from immuneACCESS and retained in-frame rearrangements with V and J assigned. These tables miss some clones; where compared with another copy, unresolved V genes account for less than half of the shortfall, and the remainder is unexplained. The DNA was the basis for D and trimming; V, J and clone size are from that table. Counted in this sample were 130,000 or so clones; roughly 90% of them appeared once. 3% to 3.5% of the sample belongs to the ten largest clones. Broad study findings and their caveats: The study listed approximately 150 TCR beta chains as associated with cytomegalovirus. The authors suggested that the approach could potentially be generalized to other disease states and immunological phenotypes. In vitro tests confirmed that three of the cytomegalovirus-associated TCR beta chains recognize cytomegalovirus antigens. Most TCR sequences were seen in very few donors, while some public TCRs were found in many individuals. The classifier was reported to diagnose cytomegalovirus status with high specificity and sensitivity in both the original and validation cohorts. In a later analysis, TCRs clustered in the first cohort were found to also tend to co-occur in the 120 or so validation repertoires, with 94% of cluster scores above 0. A later analysis had no HLA typing for the validation cohort, so co-occurrence there was scored across all 130 or so repertoires.

Comment on this clone: Its recognized antigen is unknown. It has no much larger one-base neighbor in the sample; base qualities were not kept.

The CDR3 runs 14 amino acids, cysteine and phenylalanine included. The entry retains the CDR3 DNA only, 42 bases that are in frame from base 1. Separate from the roughly 650-subject first cohort, the validation cohort of 90 to 150 subjects was the group to which the donors belonged. Sequencing used PBMCs. The TCR sequence derives from a man younger than 45 in good health and CMV-seronegative. The sequence joins TRBV12-2 to TRBJ2-7; no check of the table's D call, TRBD1, against the DNA was made. TRBV12-2 is annotated as a pseudogene. CDR3 loop: CASRLVWPNYEQYF. In nucleotides, the sequence is TGTGCAAGTCGCTTAGTGTGGCCGAACTACGAGCAGTACTTC.